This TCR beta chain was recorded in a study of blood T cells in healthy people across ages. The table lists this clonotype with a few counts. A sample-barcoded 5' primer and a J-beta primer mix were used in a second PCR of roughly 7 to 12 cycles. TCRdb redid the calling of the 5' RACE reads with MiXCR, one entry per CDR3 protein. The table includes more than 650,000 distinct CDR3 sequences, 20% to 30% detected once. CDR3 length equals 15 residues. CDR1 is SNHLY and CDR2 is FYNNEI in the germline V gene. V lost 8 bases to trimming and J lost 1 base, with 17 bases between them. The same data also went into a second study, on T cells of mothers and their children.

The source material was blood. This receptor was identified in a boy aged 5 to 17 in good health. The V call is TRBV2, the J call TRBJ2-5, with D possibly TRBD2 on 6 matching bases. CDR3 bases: TGTGCCAGCTCCGAAGGAGGGGACCTCCAAGAGACCCAGTACTTC. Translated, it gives CASSEGGDLQETQYF. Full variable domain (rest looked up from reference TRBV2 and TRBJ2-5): EPEVTQTPSHQVTQMGQEVILRCVPISNHLYFYWYRQILGQKVEFLVSFYNNEISEKSEIFDDQFSVERPDGSNFTLKIRSTKLEDSAMYFCASSEGGDLQETQYFGPGTRLLVL.